These 10 T cell receptor beta chains originate from one sample sequenced in a study of T cells after yellow fever vaccination. From the 5' RACE reads, TCRdb called clonotypes with MiXCR, one entry per CDR3 protein. Of about 260,000 distinct CDR3 sequences listed, approximately 5.2% are singletons. This material consisted of CD4+ T cells sorted from PBMCs, taken on the day of the yellow fever booster vaccination. The receptors here all came from a young man who received the YFV17D yellow fever vaccine.

There are a few counts of this clonotype. This chain uses TRBV7-8 with TRBJ1-6, with unresolved D. The CDR3 is made up of 13 amino acids. Deletions cut 4 bases from V and 7 bases from J, with 8 bases between. Per the germline V gene, CDR1 is SGHVS and CDR2 is FQNEAQ. The CDR3 region has the DNA TGTGCCAGCAGCTCCGGCAGAAATTCACCCCTCCACTTT. Translation gives CASSSGRNSPLHF.

This clonotype was seen at least ten times. At one boundary the junction diverges from the germline segment, which might be a read error. The genes are TRBV18 and TRBJ2-1, with D hard to call. This CDR3 has 15 amino acids. Germline assignment: CDR1 KGHSH and CDR2 LQKENI. Here the CDR3 reads CASSPPSSSHNEQFF. In DNA, the CDR3 is TGTGCCAGCTCGCCACCCAGCAGCTCCCACAATGAGCAGTTCTTC.

This clonotype appeared a few times. The rearrangement uses TRBV5-8 and TRBJ1-4; no reliable D call. With 0 bases removed from V and 0 bases from J, the gap between germline ends came to 12 bases. The CDR3 sequence is 17 residues long. Per the germline V gene, CDR1 is SGHTS and CDR2 is YDEGEE. The DNA for the CDR3 is TGTGCCAGCAGCTTGGAGAGTCCCTTTGCAACTAATGAAAAACTGTTTTTT. This codes for CASSLESPFATNEKLFF.

This clonotype was recorded many times. The chain has TRBV28 and TRBJ1-6; D call uncertain. This CDR3 comprises 18 residues. Between the trimmed V and J ends, which lost 1 base and 0 bases, there was a span of 13 bases. The germline gives CDR1 MDHEN, CDR2 SYDVKM. The CDR3 loop is CASSLSRFLSSYNSPLHF. Here the CDR3 DNA reads TGTGCCAGCAGTTTATCCCGGTTTCTGAGCTCCTATAATTCACCCCTCCACTTT.

The CDR3 DNA reads TGTGCCAGCAGACAGTATATTGGGCAAGAGACCCAGTACTTC. It yields the protein CASRQYIGQETQYF. The V and J genes are TRBV13 and TRBJ2-5; the D is unclear. CDR1 is PRHDT, CDR2 FYEKMQ, per germline (reference sequence). This CDR3 is built from 14 residues. V lost 6 bases and J 2 bases, leaving 13 bases between the germline ends.

This clonotype was recorded many times. This chain connects TRBV3-1 to TRBJ2-7; maybe TRBD1 (5 bases). The CDR3 is made up of 13 amino acids. The V gene's germline CDR1 is LGHDT and CDR2 YNNKEL (reference sequence). The germline V and J ends were trimmed by 3 bases and 4 bases, with 10 bases remaining between them. The CDR3 region is CASSQRQGYEQYV. The CDR3 DNA reads TGTGCCAGCAGCCAGCGTCAGGGTTACGAGCAGTACGTC.

This clonotype was counted a few times. The CDR3 region has the DNA TGCAGCGCCCGGACATGGAACACTGAAGCTTTCTTT. Protein: CSARTWNTEAFF. The rearrangement joins TRBV29-1 to TRBJ1-1, with a weak D call TRBD1 (5 bases). Germline CDR1 reads SQVTM; CDR2 reads ANQGSEA. V was cut by 7 bases and J by 1 base, with 10 bases left in between. There are 12 residues in the CDR3. Variable domain in full (rest from reference TRBV29-1 and TRBJ1-1): SAVISQKPSRDICQRGTSLTIQCQVDSQVTMMFWYRQQPGQSLTLIATANQGSEATYESGFVIDKFPISRPNLTFSTLTVSNMSPEDSSIYLCSARTWNTEAFFGQGTRLTVV.

This clonotype was seen more than once but under ten times. The chain carries TRBV9 and TRBJ1-5; D is perhaps TRBD1 (6 bases). CDR1 and CDR2 (germline): SGDLS, YYNGEE. V lost 5 bases and J lost 3, with 18 bases in between. The CDR3 spans 16 residues. The CDR3 DNA sequence: TGTGCCAGCAGTGTTGGAAGAGGGGGTAACAATCAGCCCCAGCATTTT. Protein product: CASSVGRGGNNQPQHF.

This clonotype was recorded many times. This rearrangement joins TRBV20-1 to TRBJ1-1; no reliable D call. With 1 base removed from V and 10 bases from J, the gap between germline ends came to 7 bases. This CDR3 region has 10 residues. CDR1 and CDR2 from the germline V gene are DFQATT and SNEGSKA (reference sequence). The CDR3: CSARVVTAFF. CDR3 DNA: TGCAGTGCTAGAGTAGTTACAGCTTTCTTT.

This clonotype has more than one count but fewer than ten. The rearrangement uses TRBV28 and TRBJ1-2; no clear D gene. CDR3 length equals 13 residues. Germline assignment: CDR1 MDHEN and CDR2 SYDVKM. Between the trimmed V and J ends, which lost 2 bases and 5 bases, there was a span of 9 bases. For the CDR3, the DNA is TGTGCCAGCAGTTTAGGTTCGGGTTATGGCTACACCTTC. Residues: CASSLGSGYGYTF.